This T cell receptor (beta chain) emerged from a study of T cells in Graves' hyperthyroidism and ophthalmopathy. Details on this clonotype: No antigen is known for it. A much bigger clone sits one base away, suggesting this may be a read error.

Subjects aged 18 to 65 presented with newly diagnosed hyperthyroidism of less than 2 months' duration. The CDR3 spans 16 residues. V shed 4 bases and J 11 bases; nucleotides not matched to a gene: 12. In germline, CDR1 is MNHEY, CDR2 SMNVEV (reference sequence). Study-wide results and caveats: Expanded thyroid clonotypes (above 0.001) were mostly also found in blood.

TCR beta CDR3 sequences were amplified from RNA transcripts. The HTBI primer set was used in a first-round RT-PCR of the TCR CDR3. TCRdb used MiXCR to reprocess the multiplex PCR reads, holding one entry per CDR3 protein. Among a few hundred thousand distinct CDR3 sequences listed, 25% were seen once. Sequenced sample: blood. This rearrangement joins TRBV27 to TRBJ1-6, with 9 nucleotides matching TRBD1. This TCR was sampled from a man aged 50 or older with Graves' hyperthyroidism. The CDR3: CASSSPGTGRRTPLHF. The CDR3 nucleotides read TGTGCCAGCAGTTCACCGGGGACAGGGAGGAGGACACCCCTCCACTTT.